The clone carrying this T cell receptor (beta chain) was observed a single time. The antigen remains undetermined. These data come from a study of neoadjuvant nivolumab and ipilimumab in lung cancer. Study results and caveats: TCR richness and clonality were higher in tumors than adjacent uninvolved lung. Only two of four nivolumab-treated tumors gained richness and clonality by surgery.

Here immunoSEQ multiplex PCR was the method, and the copy in TCRdb shows in-frame clones only, minus some. The repertoire holds tens of thousands of clones, with roughly 80% as singletons. Germline lookup yields CDR1 LGHNA and CDR2 YSLEER. With 4 bases clipped from V and 0 bases from J, the junction kept 3 bases outside the gene matches. This CDR3 has 14 residues. The clonotype was recovered from an adult with non-small cell lung cancer. The specimen was peripheral blood, collected before neoadjuvant nivolumab, alone or with ipilimumab. This rearrangement joins TRBV4-3 to TRBJ2-7, with 7 nucleotides matching TRBD1. CDR3 in DNA: TGCGCCAGCAGCCGGGACAGCTACTCCTACGAGCAGTACTTC. It codes for CASSRDSYSYEQYF.